The T cell receptor beta chain under discussion was sequenced for a study of CD8+ T cells in alopecia areata. Regarding treatment: oral pan-JAK inhibitor, 5-10 mg twice daily. The germline V gene has CDR1 SNHLY and CDR2 FYNNEI. The CDR3 spans 12 residues. General study findings and limits: With one nonresponder, baseline CD8+ expansion's link to response remains uncertain.

Note on this clone: What it binds is unknown.

Extracted RNA was reverse transcribed into cDNA, the sequencing template. Libraries were prepared by immunoSEQ multiplex PCR; TCRdb keeps only in-frame clonotypes and omits some of them. The profile shows under 150,000 clones, 61% of them singletons. The J gene is TRBJ2-5, the V gene TRBV2; D call uncertain. The source was CD4+ T cells sorted from blood, collected at week 4, from a patient treated with tofacitinib. This TCR derives from a human donor with alopecia areata. In nucleotides, the CDR3 is TGTGCAACAGCCCCGACGGAGGAGACCCAGTACTTC. Its protein is CATAPTEETQYF. Variable domain in full (rest from reference TRBV2 and TRBJ2-5): EPEVTQTPSHQVTQMGQEVILRCVPISNHLYFYWYRQILGQKVEFLVSFYNNEISEKSEIFDDQFSVERPDGSNFTLKIRSTKLEDSAMYFCATAPTEETQYFGPGTRLLVL.